Reported below is one T cell receptor (beta chain). This specimen belongs to a study of cytomegalovirus exposure and HLA in healthy donors. Primers included in the PCR were 60 Vbeta and 13 Jbeta primers. TCRdb's table, derived via immunoSEQ multiplex PCR, lists solely in-frame clones and lacks some. The data contain under 150,000 clones, roughly four fifths of them singletons. Germline values: CDR1 MNHEY, CDR2 SVGAGI. CDR3 length: 16 amino acids. The V and J ends lost 0 bases and 7 bases, in that order; junction bases with no gene match: 10. This clonotype was obtained from a woman aged 18-29 years in good health and CMV-seronegative. This chain links TRBV6-5 with TRBJ1-2; 8 bases are a match to TRBD1. Sequencing was done on a sample of PBMCs. The CDR3: CASSYSPGQGASGYTF. The CDR3 region has the DNA TGTGCCAGCAGTTACTCCCCGGGCCAGGGGGCGTCTGGCTACACCTTC.